Below, 27 T cell receptor beta chains from the same sample are listed, as sequenced in a study of cytomegalovirus exposure and HLA in healthy donors. PCR employed 60 Vbeta and 13 Jbeta primers. The repertoire was sequenced with immunoSEQ multiplex PCR; TCRdb's copy has only in-frame clones and lacks some. The sample has fewer than 350,000 clones; 70% to 90% are singletons. Material for sequencing was PBMCs. Receptor source: a woman between 18 and 29 years old in good health and CMV-seronegative.

The DNA for the CDR3 is TGTGCCAGCAGCTCGACACAGGGGACGGGTGGGGTC. Translated: CASSSTQGTGGV. V is TRBV5-6 and J is TRBJ2-7, with TRBD1 matching over 7 bases. CDR1 is SGHDT and CDR2 is YYEEEE in the germline V gene. The CDR3 extends over 12 amino acids.

The chain combines TRBV7-2 with TRBJ2-5; TRBD1 matches at 7 bases. The V segment lost 10 bases and the J segment 3 bases; nucleotides outside the gene matches: 11. Germline V gives CDR1 SGHTA, CDR2 FQGNSA. The CDR3 covers 14 residues. The CDR3 loop is CANRGLTGEETQYF. The CDR3 DNA reads as TGTGCCAACAGAGGCCTTACAGGGGAAGAGACCCAGTACTTC.

The J gene is TRBJ1-5, the V gene TRBV19, with D unclear. Trimming left V 0 bases short and J 8 bases short, with 17 bases between. Germline CDR1 LNHDA, CDR2 SQIVND (reference sequence). There are 16 residues in the CDR3. CDR3 sequence (DNA): TGTGCCAGTAGTATAGAGGCCCTGGGCCGCCTCAAGCCCCAGCATTTT. It codes for CASSIEALGRLKPQHF.

The chain combines TRBV15 with TRBJ2-3; unclear D gene. V gave up 4 bases and J gave up 1 base, with 15 bases separating them. This CDR3 has 16 residues. CDR1 is LNHNV and CDR2 is YYDKDF in the germline V gene (reference sequence). CDR3 loop: CATSNRLVSGTDTQYF. For the CDR3, the DNA is TGTGCCACCAGCAATCGACTGGTATCGGGCACAGATACGCAGTATTTT.

This sequence joins TRBV27 and TRBJ1-2, with 11 positions matching TRBD1. CDR1 and CDR2 from the germline V gene are MNHEY and SMNVEV (reference sequence). Unmatched junction bases numbered 6, after V lost 5 bases and J lost 4 bases. The CDR3 sequence is 15 residues long. Here the CDR3 reads CASSLWGTGGYGYTF. CDR3 sequence (DNA): TGTGCCAGCAGTCTATGGGGGACAGGGGGCTATGGCTACACCTTC.

This rearrangement joins TRBV6-1 to TRBJ2-5, with 7 bases identical to TRBD2. CDR3 size: 14 residues. With 8 bases clipped from V and 5 bases from J, the junction kept 11 bases outside the gene matches. Germline CDR1 reads MNHNS; CDR2 reads SASEGT. The CDR3 sequence: CASQMWGGRETQYF. The CDR3, as DNA: TGTGCCAGCCAGATGTGGGGGGGTCGGGAGACCCAGTACTTC.

This chain links TRBV27 with TRBJ1-5; 10 positions agree with TRBD1. J was trimmed by 2 bases and V by 5 bases; bases with no gene match: 9. The CDR3 consists of 17 residues. Germline V lookup: CDR1 MNHEY, CDR2 SMNVEV (reference sequence). The CDR3 protein is CASSQDQGQGGNQPQHF. In nucleotides, the CDR3 is TGTGCCAGCAGTCAGGATCAAGGACAGGGGGGCAATCAGCCCCAGCATTTT.

This chain uses TRBV9 with TRBJ1-1, with 7 bases lining up with TRBD1. Germline CDR1 SGDLS, CDR2 YYNGEE. There are 15 residues in the CDR3. Germline trimming cut 0 bases from V and 1 base from J; bases unmatched to any gene: 3. CDR3 in amino acids: CASSVEWTGNTEAFF. The CDR3 coding sequence is TGTGCCAGCAGCGTAGAGTGGACAGGGAACACTGAAGCTTTCTTT.

The chain couples TRBV6-6 to TRBJ2-5; D is undetermined. Trimming shortened V by 7 bases and J by 2 bases, and 8 bases separated the two germline ends. Per germline, CDR1 MNHNY and CDR2 SVGAGI (reference sequence). The CDR3 contains 12 residues. The CDR3: CASTRAQETQYF. CDR3 in DNA: TGTGCCAGCACCCGAGCACAAGAGACCCAGTACTTC.

As to this clone: This specimen includes other DNA sequences encoding the same CDR3. The chain couples TRBV5-1 to TRBJ1-2, with 9 positions matching TRBD1. V shed 9 bases and J 5 bases; nucleotides not matched to a gene: 8. Germline V lookup: CDR1 SGHRS, CDR2 YFSETQ. This CDR3 has 13 residues. In DNA form, the CDR3 reads TGCGCCAAACCGGGACAGGGCATGTATGGCTACACCTTC. Protein sequence: CAKPGQGMYGYTF.

V gene TRBV2 combines with J gene TRBJ2-3, with 12 bases matching TRBD2. Germline CDR1 is SNHLY and CDR2 is FYNNEI. The CDR3 contains 17 residues. Trimming removed 1 base from V and 3 bases from J; junction bases left unmatched: 5. The CDR3 loop reads CASSEVTSGGVTDTQYF. The DNA of the CDR3 is TGTGCCAGCAGTGAAGTGACTAGCGGGGGTGTGACAGATACGCAGTATTTT.

V usage is TRBV13 and J usage is TRBJ2-3, with TRBD1 matching 9 bases. J was trimmed by 0 bases and V by 5 bases; bases with no gene match: 6. The CDR3 is 16 amino acids. CDR1 and CDR2 from the germline V gene are PRHDT and FYEKMQ (reference sequence). CDR3 nucleotide sequence: TGTGCCAGCAGCCCTGGGACAGGGATTAGCACAGATACGCAGTATTTT. It translates to CASSPGTGISTDTQYF.

The chain combines TRBV30 with TRBJ1-6, with 9 nucleotides matching TRBD1. The CDR3 loop spans 15 amino acids. Germline-derived CDR1 and CDR2 are GTSNPN and SVGIG (reference sequence). The CDR3 loop is CALQGAAGGHSPLHF. In DNA form, the CDR3 reads TGTGCTTTACAGGGGGCTGCGGGTGGTCATTCACCCCTCCACTTT.

The chain recombines TRBV7-9 with TRBJ2-2; 11 bases map to TRBD1. V shed 7 bases and J 6 bases; nucleotides not matched to a gene: 10. Germline V gives CDR1 SEHNR, CDR2 FQNEAQ (reference sequence). This CDR3 region has 16 residues. CDR3 in amino acids: CASMDFGQGAAGELFF. The CDR3 DNA follows: TGTGCCAGCATGGATTTCGGACAGGGGGCGGCCGGGGAGCTGTTTTTT.

The chain carries TRBV5-8 and TRBJ1-6; D remains unclear. The ends were cut back, 4 bases at V and 13 bases at J, with 24 bases in the middle. The CDR3 extends over 16 amino acids. The germline gives CDR1 SGHTS, CDR2 YDEGEE. The CDR3 here is CASSLNSSPSRAPLHF. The CDR3, as DNA: TGTGCCAGCAGCCTCAACAGTTCACCCTCAAGAGCCCCCCTCCACTTT. Filled out from reference TRBV5-8 and TRBJ1-6, the complete variable domain reads EAGVTQSPTHLIKTRGQQATLRCSPISGHTSVYWYQQALGLGLQFLLWYDEGEERNRGNFPPRFSGRQFPNYSSELNVNALELEDSALYLCASSLNSSPSRAPLHFGNGTRLTVT.

This clone was counted a few times. The CDR3 coding sequence is TGCGCCAGCAGCCGGGACAGAGCTGACGAGCAGTACTTC. It translates to CASSRDRADEQYF. The chain is built from TRBV10-1 and TRBJ2-7, with TRBD1 matching over 7 bases. V lost 6 bases, J lost 5 bases, and 7 bases stayed unmatched. The CDR3 has 13 amino acids. Germline V gene data show CDR1 as WNHNN and CDR2 as SYGVQD (reference sequence).

The chain has TRBV7-7 and TRBJ2-2; no firm D call. Between the trimmed V and J ends, which lost 5 bases and 6 bases, there was a span of 10 bases. Germline V gives CDR1 SSHAT, CDR2 FNYEAQ (reference sequence). The CDR3 consists of 13 residues. The DNA of the CDR3 is TGTGCCAGCAGCCCCCTTTCCCCCGGGGAGCTGTTTTTT. It translates to CASSPLSPGELFF.

The V gene is TRBV7-8, the J gene TRBJ2-5, with 8 bases fitting TRBD2. The CDR3 loop spans 15 amino acids. The germline V gene encodes CDR1 SGHVS and CDR2 FQNEAQ. Losses at the gene ends were 10 bases for V and 1 base for J; bases not matched to a gene: 11. This CDR3 reads CATRPGGGVQETQYF. The CDR3 DNA reads as TGTGCCACCCGTCCGGGGGGGGGCGTCCAAGAGACCCAGTACTTC.

This chain links TRBV4-1 with TRBJ2-7; D not resolved. V was trimmed by 4 bases and J by 6 bases, leaving 22 bases between them. This CDR3 region has 16 residues. Germline V gene data show CDR1 as MGHRA and CDR2 as YSYEKL. The CDR3 DNA reads TGCGCCAGCAGCCCCCGGTCAGGCCGGCAGCCCGGCGAGCAGTACTTC. Translated: CASSPRSGRQPGEQYF.

This rearrangement joins TRBV29-1 to TRBJ2-3, with 12 bases identical to TRBD1. The CDR3 covers 18 residues. V trimming: 3 bases; J trimming: 1 base; junction bases outside the gene matches: 11. Germline V gives CDR1 SQVTM, CDR2 ANQGSEA. Here the CDR3 reads CSVEVGTGGVGGTDTQYF. In DNA, the CDR3 is TGCAGCGTTGAGGTCGGGACAGGGGGCGTCGGAGGCACAGATACGCAGTATTTT.

This clone was seen a handful of times. The chain is built from TRBV5-8 and TRBJ2-7; tentative D call: TRBD1 (5 bases). The CDR3 spans 15 residues. V was trimmed by 5 bases and J by 1 base, leaving 16 bases between them. Germline assignment: CDR1 SGHTS and CDR2 YDEGEE. The CDR3 protein is CASRTSQARSYEQYF. CDR3 nucleotides: TGTGCCAGCAGGACATCACAGGCAAGATCCTACGAGCAGTACTTC.

The genes are TRBV2 and TRBJ2-2; 9 bases agree with TRBD1. V lost 6 bases, J lost 7 bases, and 9 bases stayed unmatched. This CDR3 is built from 15 residues. The germline V gene encodes CDR1 SNHLY and CDR2 FYNNEI. CDR3 bases: TGTGCCAGCAGCCCTACAGGGGGCGTCGGCGGGGAGCTGTTTTTT. Its translation is CASSPTGGVGGELFF.

V is TRBV19 and J is TRBJ1-5; 10 nucleotides match TRBD1. Germline V CDR1 and CDR2: LNHDA, SQIVND (reference sequence). V lost 6 bases and J lost 7; bases outside the gene matches: 9. The CDR3 has 15 residues. The CDR3 protein is CASSRDRGTWQPQHF. As DNA, the CDR3 is TGTGCCAGTAGCCGGGACAGGGGAACCTGGCAGCCCCAGCATTTT.

The chain joins TRBV6-7 to TRBJ1-5; 9 positions agree with TRBD1. TRBV6-7 is designated an ORF whose function remains uncertain. The ends lost 0 bases at V and 2 bases at J; junction bases unmatched: 14. CDR3 length: 20 amino acids. The CDR3 here is CASSYSVGSGQGEGNQPQHF. The CDR3 nucleotides read TGTGCCAGCAGTTACTCGGTCGGTTCGGGACAGGGAGAGGGCAATCAGCCCCAGCATTTT.

CDR3 in amino acids: CASSVSNQPQHF. CDR3 DNA sequence: TGTGCCAGCAGTGTATCGAATCAGCCCCAGCATTTT. This rearrangement joins TRBV2 to TRBJ1-5; D ambiguous. CDR1 is SNHLY, CDR2 FYNNEI, per germline. V was clipped by 4 bases and J by 4 bases, with 5 bases between them. There are 12 residues in the CDR3.

In the case of this clone: Its ends do not fully match the called genes, so a read error is possible. The V and J genes are TRBV7-9 and TRBJ2-5, with 8 bases that match TRBD1. This CDR3 contains 15 residues. Per germline, CDR1 SEHNR and CDR2 FQNEAQ (reference sequence). This chain's CDR3 is CSSSPGTGSRETQYF. DNA for the CDR3: TGTTCCAGCAGCCCGGGGACAGGAAGCCGAGAGACCCAGTACTTC.

This clone was picked up one time. The chain is built from TRBV10-3 and TRBJ2-7; 9 bases match TRBD1. This CDR3 has 16 amino acids. CDR1 ENHRY and CDR2 SYGVKD come from the germline V gene. The ends lost 0 bases at V and 3 bases at J; junction bases unmatched: 6. The CDR3 protein is CAISESRRDRVYEQYF. DNA of the CDR3: TGTGCCATCAGTGAGTCTCGCCGGGACAGGGTCTACGAGCAGTACTTC.